Each of the 3 T cell receptor beta chains below was sequenced from the same sample in a study of T cells in Graves' hyperthyroidism and ophthalmopathy. Amplification targeted TCR beta CDR3 regions from RNA transcripts. Carried out on the TCR CDR3, a first-round RT-PCR used the HTBI primer set. In TCRdb, the multiplex PCR reads were re-called with MiXCR into one record per CDR3 protein. The sample holds fewer than 650,000 distinct CDR3 sequences, 46% seen once. Sequencing used peripheral blood or thyroid tissue (not recorded which). The receptor set was obtained from an adult woman with Graves' disease, either hyperthyroidism or ophthalmopathy (not recorded which).

The chain employs TRBV20-1 and TRBJ1-1, with D unclear. Trimming pared 2 bases from V and 0 bases from J, leaving 10 bases between. Germline V gene data show CDR1 as DFQATT and CDR2 as SNEGSKA (reference sequence). This CDR3 has 14 amino acids. The CDR3 DNA follows: TGCAGTGCTAGAACCCCGGACCTGAACACTGAAGCTTTCTTT. Residues: CSARTPDLNTEAFF.

There are many counts of this clonotype. The chain couples TRBV29-1 to TRBJ2-5, with a possible D match to TRBD2 (6 bases). This CDR3 is 12 amino acids long. Trimming removed 7 bases at V and 2 bases at J, with 11 bases between. Germline-derived CDR1 and CDR2 are SQVTM and ANQGSEA. For the CDR3, the DNA is TGCAGCGCCTCTAGCGATCAAGAGACCCAGTACTTC. As protein: CSASSDQETQYF. Supplemented by reference TRBV29-1 and TRBJ2-5, the full variable domain reads SAVISQKPSRDICQRGTSLTIQCQVDSQVTMMFWYRQQPGQSLTLIATANQGSEATYESGFVIDKFPISRPNLTFSTLTVSNMSPEDSSIYLCSASSDQETQYFGPGTRLLVL.

This clonotype turned up a few times. The chain links TRBV6-1 to TRBJ1-2, with 8 bases lining up with TRBD1. CDR1 MNHNS and CDR2 SASEGT come from the germline V gene. Germline trimming cut 0 bases from V and 8 bases from J; bases unmatched to any gene: 8. The CDR3 totals 15 residues. The CDR3 DNA follows: TGTGCCAGCAGTGAAGCCGGGACAGGAATGGGGGGCTACACCTTC. Protein product: CASSEAGTGMGGYTF.